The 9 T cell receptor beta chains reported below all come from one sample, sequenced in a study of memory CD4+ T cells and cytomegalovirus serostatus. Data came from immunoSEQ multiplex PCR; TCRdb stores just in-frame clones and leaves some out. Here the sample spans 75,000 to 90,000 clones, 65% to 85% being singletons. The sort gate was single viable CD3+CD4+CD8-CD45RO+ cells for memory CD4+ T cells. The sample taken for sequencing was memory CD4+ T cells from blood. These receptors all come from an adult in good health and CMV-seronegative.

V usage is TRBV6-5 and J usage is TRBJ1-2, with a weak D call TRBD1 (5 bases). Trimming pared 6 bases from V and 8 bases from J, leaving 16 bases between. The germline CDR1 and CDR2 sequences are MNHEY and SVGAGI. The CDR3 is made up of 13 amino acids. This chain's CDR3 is CASSPTAAAGYTF. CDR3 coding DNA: TGTGCCAGCAGCCCGACAGCCGCTGCCGGCTACACCTTC.

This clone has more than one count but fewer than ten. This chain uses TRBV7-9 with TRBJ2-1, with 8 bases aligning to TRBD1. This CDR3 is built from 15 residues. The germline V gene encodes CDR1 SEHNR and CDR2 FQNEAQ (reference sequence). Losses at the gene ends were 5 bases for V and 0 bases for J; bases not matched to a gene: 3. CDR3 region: CASSAGQGSYNEQFF. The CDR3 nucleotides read TGTGCCAGCAGCGCAGGACAGGGCTCCTACAATGAGCAGTTCTTC. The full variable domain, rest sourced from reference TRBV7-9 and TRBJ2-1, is DTGVSQNPRHKITKRGQNVTFRCDPISEHNRLYWYRQTLGQGPEFLTYFQNEAQLEKSRLLSDRFSAERPKGSFSTLEIQRTEQGDSAMYLCASSAGQGSYNEQFFGPGTRLTVL.

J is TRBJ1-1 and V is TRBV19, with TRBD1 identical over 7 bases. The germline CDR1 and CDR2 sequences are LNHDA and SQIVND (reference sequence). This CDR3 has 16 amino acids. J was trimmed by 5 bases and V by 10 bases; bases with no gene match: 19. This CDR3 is CATSQGSPPGWTEAFF. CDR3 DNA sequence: TGTGCCACCTCACAGGGGTCCCCCCCGGGCTGGACTGAAGCTTTCTTT.

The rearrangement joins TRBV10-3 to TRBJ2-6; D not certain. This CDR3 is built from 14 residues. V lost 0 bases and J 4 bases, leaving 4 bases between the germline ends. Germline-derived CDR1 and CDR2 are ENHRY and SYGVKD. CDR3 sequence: CAISESPGANVLTF. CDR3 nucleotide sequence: TGTGCCATCAGTGAGTCACCCGGGGCCAACGTCCTGACTTTC.

The CDR3 sequence: CASTRGVYGEKLFF. The CDR3 DNA reads TGTGCCAGCACCCGCGGGGTGTATGGTGAAAAACTGTTTTTT. This chain joins TRBV2 and TRBJ1-4; no reliable D call. The CDR3 has 14 amino acids. Germline lookup yields CDR1 SNHLY and CDR2 FYNNEI. The germline V and J ends were trimmed by 7 bases and 7 bases, with 16 bases remaining between them.

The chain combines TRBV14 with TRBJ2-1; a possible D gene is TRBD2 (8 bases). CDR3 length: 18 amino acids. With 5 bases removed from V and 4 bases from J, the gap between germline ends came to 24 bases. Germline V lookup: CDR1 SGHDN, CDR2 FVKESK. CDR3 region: CASSSRRGLAGDYNEQFF. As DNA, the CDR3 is TGTGCCAGCAGCTCAAGAAGGGGGCTAGCGGGTGATTACAATGAGCAGTTCTTC.

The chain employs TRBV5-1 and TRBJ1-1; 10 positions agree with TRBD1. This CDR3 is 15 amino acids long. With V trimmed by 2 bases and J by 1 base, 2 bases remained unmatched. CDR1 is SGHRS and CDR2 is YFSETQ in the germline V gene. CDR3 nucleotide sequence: TGCGCCAGCAGCTTCAGGACAGGGGGGAACACTGAAGCTTTCTTT. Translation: CASSFRTGGNTEAFF.

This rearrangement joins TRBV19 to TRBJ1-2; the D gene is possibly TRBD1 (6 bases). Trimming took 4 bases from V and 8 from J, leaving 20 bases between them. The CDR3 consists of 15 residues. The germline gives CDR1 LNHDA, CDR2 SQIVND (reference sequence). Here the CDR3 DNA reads TGTGCCAGTAGTACCTCCAGGGGCCCGGGAGTGGGCTACACCTTC. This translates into CASSTSRGPGVGYTF.

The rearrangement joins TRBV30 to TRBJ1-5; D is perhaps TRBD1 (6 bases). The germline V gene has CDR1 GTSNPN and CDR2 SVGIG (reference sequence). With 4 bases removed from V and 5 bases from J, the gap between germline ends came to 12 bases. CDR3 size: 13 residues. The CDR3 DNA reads TGTGCCTGGAATAACGGGGGCGATCAGCCCCAGCATTTT. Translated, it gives CAWNNGGDQPQHF.